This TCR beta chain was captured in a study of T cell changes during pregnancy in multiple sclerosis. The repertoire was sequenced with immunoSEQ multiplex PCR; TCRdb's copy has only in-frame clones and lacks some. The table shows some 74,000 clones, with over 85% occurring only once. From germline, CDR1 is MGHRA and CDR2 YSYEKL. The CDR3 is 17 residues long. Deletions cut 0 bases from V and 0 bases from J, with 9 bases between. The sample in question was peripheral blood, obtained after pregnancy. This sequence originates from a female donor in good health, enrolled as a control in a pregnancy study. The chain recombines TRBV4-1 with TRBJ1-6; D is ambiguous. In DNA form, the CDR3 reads TGCGCCAGCAGCCAAGAAGGCCGAGGCTCCTATAATTCACCCCTCCACTTT. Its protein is CASSQEGRGSYNSPLHF.